The 20 T cell receptor beta chains below come from one sample, sequenced in a study of regulatory T cells in long-lasting Graves disease. TCR beta libraries were built with iRepertoire HTBI primers and Arm-PCR of CDR3 regions. TCRdb independently ran MiXCR on the multiplex PCR reads; one entry per CDR3 protein. This repertoire shows roughly 500,000 distinct CDR3 sequences, around a fifth found once; its top ten account for 10% to 15%. Noted time point: persistent/refractory GD, antithyroid drugs over 5 years with positive TRAb. The TCR library was prepared using RNA isolated from PBMCs. The source was peripheral blood mononuclear cells (PBMCs), collected when the disease was refractory, from a patient treated with antithyroid drugs. The receptors derive from a female donor with Graves disease.

The J gene is TRBJ1-5, the V gene TRBV7-9; D is uncertain. Germline CDR1 reads SEHNR; CDR2 reads FQNEAQ (reference sequence). The length of the CDR3 is 15 residues. V shed 3 bases and J shed 3 bases, with 12 bases lying between them. The CDR3 DNA is TGTGCCAGCAGCTTTTCAGAGGGCTCCAATCAGCCCCAGCATTTT. It yields the protein CASSFSEGSNQPQHF.

The chain joins TRBV14 to TRBJ2-2, with D uncertain. The CDR3 length is 13 residues. V was cut by 1 base and J by 5 bases, with 5 bases left in between. Looked up from germline, CDR1 is SGHDN and CDR2 is FVKESK. Here the CDR3 reads CASSQVRTGELFF. The CDR3 nucleotides read TGTGCCAGCAGCCAAGTAAGGACCGGGGAGCTGTTTTTT.

This clonotype was observed at least ten times. The rearrangement links TRBV28 to TRBJ2-7, with TRBD1 matching 7 bases. The CDR3 is 15 residues long. CDR1 and CDR2 from the germline V gene are MDHEN and SYDVKM. V gave up 4 bases and J gave up 0 bases; unmatched junction bases: 6. The CDR3 here is CASSSTGTDSYEQYF. The CDR3 nucleotides read TGTGCCAGCAGTTCCACCGGGACAGACTCCTACGAGCAGTACTTC.

The chain combines TRBV28 with TRBJ2-6; D uncertain. Per the germline V gene, CDR1 is MDHEN and CDR2 is SYDVKM. V lost 10 bases and J 4 bases, leaving 8 bases between the germline ends. The CDR3 contains 12 residues. The CDR3: CAISTGANVLTF. CDR3 in DNA: TGTGCCATCTCAACAGGGGCCAACGTCCTGACTTTC.

This clonotype was found a few times. This chain links TRBV7-3 with TRBJ1-6; TRBD1 matches at 8 bases. The CDR3 is 14 residues long. Trimming removed 6 bases from V and 5 bases from J; junction bases left unmatched: 3. CDR1 and CDR2 (germline): SGHTA, FQGTGA. CDR3 sequence: CASRPGQDNSPLHF. The DNA of the CDR3 is TGTGCCAGCAGGCCGGGACAGGATAATTCACCCCTCCACTTT.

Worth noting for this clonotype: A much larger clone is a single base away; this may be a read error. The chain is built from TRBV6-1 and TRBJ2-7; D gene unclear. The length of the CDR3 is 14 residues. Germline assignment: CDR1 MNHNS and CDR2 SASEGT. V gave up 5 bases and J gave up 5 bases, with 16 bases separating them. CDR3 DNA sequence: TGTGCCAGCAGTTGGGCGTCCGTCGCCCACGAGCAGTACTTC. It is translated as CASSWASVAHEQYF.

This clonotype was observed many times. V usage is TRBV28 and J usage is TRBJ1-1, with TRBD1 identical over 7 bases. Germline values: CDR1 MDHEN, CDR2 SYDVKM. The CDR3 contains 15 residues. The V and J ends lost 2 bases and 4 bases, in that order; junction bases with no gene match: 7. Here the CDR3 reads CASSLIPGQPTEAFF. The CDR3 coding sequence is TGTGCCAGCAGTTTAATTCCGGGACAGCCCACTGAAGCTTTCTTT.

The J gene is TRBJ1-4, the V gene TRBV7-6; 8 bases align to TRBD1. V gave up 3 bases and J gave up 6 bases; unmatched junction bases: 9. Germline CDR1 reads SGHVS; CDR2 reads FNYEAQ. The CDR3 is 16 amino acids. The CDR3, as DNA: TGTGCCAGCAGCTTTTCCAACAGGGGGGGAGATGAAAAACTGTTTTTT. Translated: CASSFSNRGGDEKLFF.

The rearrangement uses TRBV6-1 and TRBJ1-5; TRBD1 matches at 8 bases. The CDR3 is made up of 13 amino acids. V lost 8 bases, J lost 0 bases, and 0 bases stayed unmatched. CDR1 MNHNS and CDR2 SASEGT come from the germline V gene. As DNA, the CDR3 is TGTGCCAGCCAGGGGGCTAGCAATCAGCCCCAGCATTTT. Protein sequence: CASQGASNQPQHF.

The chain employs TRBV20-1 and TRBJ2-3, with a weak D call TRBD2 (6 bases). Trimming shortened V by 3 bases and J by 6 bases, and 22 bases separated the two germline ends. The CDR3 extends over 16 amino acids. CDR1 and CDR2 (germline): DFQATT, SNEGSKA (reference sequence). CDR3 region: CSASPGTSSKWDTQYF. In nucleotides, the CDR3 is TGCAGTGCTAGTCCCGGGACTTCCTCGAAATGGGATACGCAGTATTTT.

This clonotype has more than one count but fewer than ten. The chain links TRBV19 to TRBJ1-1; TRBD1 is a possible D gene (5 bases). The germline gives CDR1 LNHDA, CDR2 SQIVND (reference sequence). The CDR3 runs 15 residues. V was trimmed by 5 bases and J by 1 base, leaving 14 bases between them. CDR3 in DNA: TGTGCCAGTAGTCCGAGAGGGACGTCGAACACTGAAGCTTTCTTT. It translates to CASSPRGTSNTEAFF.

A word on this clonotype: Given a much more abundant clone one base away, this may be a read error. This is likely a read error, given that the CDR3 carries no conserved phenylalanine or tryptophan at its end. The chain carries TRBV20-1 and TRBJ1-5; D unresolved. Germline CDR1 and CDR2: DFQATT and SNEGSKA (reference sequence). The CDR3 has 15 amino acids. V was shortened by 0 bases and J by 3 bases, with 12 bases between the two germline ends. CDR3 residues: CSARDLRSANQPQHS. CDR3 sequence (DNA): TGCAGTGCTAGAGATCTGCGGTCCGCCAATCAGCCCCAGCATTCT.

The table lists this clonotype with many counts. The chain links TRBV6-1 to TRBJ1-1; D unresolved. The CDR3 loop spans 14 amino acids. Germline V gene sequence: CDR1 MNHNS, CDR2 SASEGT. Trimming took 7 bases from V and 1 from J, leaving 13 bases between them. This CDR3 is CASTLMAGNTEAFF. In DNA form, the CDR3 reads TGTGCCAGCACCTTAATGGCGGGGAACACTGAAGCTTTCTTT.

J is TRBJ2-7 and V is TRBV20-1; 7 positions match TRBD1. Germline trimming cut 7 bases from V and 0 bases from J; bases unmatched to any gene: 6. The CDR3 contains 13 residues. CDR1 DFQATT and CDR2 SNEGSKA come from the germline V gene (reference sequence). Here the CDR3 DNA reads TGCAGTGGGGTACAGGGGAGCTCCTACGAGCAGTACTTC. Amino acid sequence: CSGVQGSSYEQYF.

There are a few counts of this clonotype. The chain recombines TRBV6-1 with TRBJ1-1; TRBD1 matches at 9 bases. Trimming at V came to 7 bases and at J to 3 bases, leaving 3 bases not matched to a gene. The CDR3 covers 13 residues. Germline V CDR1 and CDR2: MNHNS, SASEGT. The CDR3 DNA reads TGTGCCAGCAACAGGGGGCGTGACACTGAAGCTTTCTTT. Translation: CASNRGRDTEAFF.

This CDR3 reads CASSFFPPGLAANYEQYF. As DNA, the CDR3 is TGTGCCAGTAGCTTCTTTCCACCGGGACTAGCGGCCAACTACGAGCAGTACTTC. This chain uses TRBV19 with TRBJ2-7; 11 nucleotides match TRBD2. Germline V gene lookup returns CDR1 LNHDA and CDR2 SQIVND (reference sequence). J lost 3 bases, V lost 6 bases, and 16 bases had no gene match. The CDR3 sequence is 18 residues long.

This clonotype was observed a few times. The rearrangement joins TRBV25-1 to TRBJ2-1; 10 bases are a match to TRBD2. Germline V lookup: CDR1 MGHDK, CDR2 SYGVNS. The ends lost 2 bases at V and 10 bases at J; junction bases unmatched: 8. The CDR3 has 15 residues. CDR3 sequence: CASSEGLAGVREQFF. The CDR3 bases are TGTGCCAGCAGTGAAGGCCTAGCGGGAGTTAGGGAGCAGTTCTTC.

The chain carries TRBV4-1 and TRBJ2-5; D unresolved. This CDR3 is built from 14 residues. The ends were cut back, 1 base at V and 3 bases at J, with 9 bases in the middle. Germline values: CDR1 MGHRA, CDR2 YSYEKL. The CDR3 region has the DNA TGCGCCAGCAGCCAAGGTGCCACGGAAGAGACCCAGTACTTC. Translating gives CASSQGATEETQYF.

This clonotype was seen many times. The chain's CDR3 is CASSLPRGGGYTF. In DNA form, the CDR3 reads TGTGCCAGCAGTTTACCCCGTGGAGGAGGCTACACCTTC. The chain recombines TRBV12-3 or TRBV12-4 with TRBJ1-2; D unresolved. This CDR3 contains 13 residues. Deletions cut 2 bases from V and 8 bases from J, with 12 bases between.

The V and J genes are TRBV10-3 and TRBJ2-2, with D possibly TRBD1 on 5 matching bases. Germline CDR1 ENHRY, CDR2 SYGVKD. The CDR3 sequence is 14 residues long. Between the trimmed V and J ends, which lost 6 bases and 2 bases, there was a span of 10 bases. This CDR3 is CAIRTEPNTGELFF. The CDR3 DNA follows: TGTGCCATCAGGACAGAACCTAACACCGGGGAGCTGTTTTTT.